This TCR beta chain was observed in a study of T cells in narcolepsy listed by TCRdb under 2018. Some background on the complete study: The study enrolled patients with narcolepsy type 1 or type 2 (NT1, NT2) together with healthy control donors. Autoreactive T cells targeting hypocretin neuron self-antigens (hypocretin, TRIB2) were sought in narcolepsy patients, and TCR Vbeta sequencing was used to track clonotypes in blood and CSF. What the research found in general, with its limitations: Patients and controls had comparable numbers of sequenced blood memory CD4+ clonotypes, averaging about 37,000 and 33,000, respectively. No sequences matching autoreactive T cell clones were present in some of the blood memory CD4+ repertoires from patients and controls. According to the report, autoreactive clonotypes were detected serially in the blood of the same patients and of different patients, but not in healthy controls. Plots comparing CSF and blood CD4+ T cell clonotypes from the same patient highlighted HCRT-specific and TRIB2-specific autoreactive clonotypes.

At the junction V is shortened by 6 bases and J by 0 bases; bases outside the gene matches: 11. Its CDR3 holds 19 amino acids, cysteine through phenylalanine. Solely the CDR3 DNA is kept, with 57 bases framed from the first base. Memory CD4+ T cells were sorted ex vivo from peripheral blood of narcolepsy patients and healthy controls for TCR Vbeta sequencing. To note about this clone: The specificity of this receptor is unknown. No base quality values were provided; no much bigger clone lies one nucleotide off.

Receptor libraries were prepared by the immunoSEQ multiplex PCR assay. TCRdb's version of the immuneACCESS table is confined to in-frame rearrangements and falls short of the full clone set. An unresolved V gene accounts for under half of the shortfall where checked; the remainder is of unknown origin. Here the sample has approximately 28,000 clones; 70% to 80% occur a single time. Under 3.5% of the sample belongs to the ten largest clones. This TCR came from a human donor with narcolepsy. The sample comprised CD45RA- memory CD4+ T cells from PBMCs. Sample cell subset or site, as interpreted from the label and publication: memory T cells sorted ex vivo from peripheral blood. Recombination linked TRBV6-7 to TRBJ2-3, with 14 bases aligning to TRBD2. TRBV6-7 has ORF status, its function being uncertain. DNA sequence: TGTGCCAGCAGGGTCCTGACTAGCGGGGGGGCCTCTAGCACAGATACGCAGTATTTT. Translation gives CASRVLTSGGASSTDTQYF.